The clone carrying this TCR beta chain has a single count. Its antigen is unknown. The repertoire was sequenced with immunoSEQ multiplex PCR; TCRdb's copy has only in-frame clones and lacks some. The table has 80,000 to 100,000 clones, about nine tenths seen once; the top ten hold more than 5.5%. V lost 4 bases to trimming and J lost 6 bases, with 15 bases between them. The germline gives CDR1 SGHVS, CDR2 FQNEAQ. The CDR3 is 14 residues long. This record comes from a study of OX40 agonist ivuxolimab in advanced cancers. As for the study in general: In this trial design, patients received ivuxolimab intravenously at 0.01 to 10 mg/kg every 2 weeks.

Study-wide results and limits: The authors did not determine the antigen specificity of the expanded peripheral T cells.

This clonotype was sampled from an adult with an advanced solid tumor such as melanoma, head and neck, liver or kidney cancer. The chain is built from TRBV7-8 and TRBJ1-2; D not resolved. The material was CD4+ or CD8+ T cells sorted from blood, obtained in a trial of the OX40 agonist ivuxolimab. The DNA of the CDR3 is TGTGCCAGCAGCTCGGACCCCGAAGTACATGGCTACACCTTC. Protein sequence: CASSSDPEVHGYTF.